This T cell receptor (beta chain) was documented in a study of T cell responses to AZD1222 COVID-19 vaccine. Assay: immunoSEQ multiplex PCR; the TCRdb copy retains only in-frame clones and omits some. This repertoire shows about 200,000 clones, more than 85% found once; its top ten account for around 3%. Per germline, CDR1 SGHTA and CDR2 FQGTGA. This CDR3 is built from 15 residues. J gave up 0 bases and V 4 bases, and 4 bases lay outside the gene matches. The chain uses TRBV7-3 and TRBJ2-3; TRBD2 matches 7 bases. The sequencing used peripheral blood, collected 28 days after the second AZD1222 dose. The receptor comes from an adult who received the AZD1222 COVID-19 vaccine. The CDR3 here is CASSSTAGSTDTQYF. For the CDR3, the DNA is TGTGCCAGCAGCTCGACAGCGGGGAGCACAGATACGCAGTATTTT.